This TCR beta chain was captured in a study of T cell responses to AZD1222 COVID-19 vaccine. General study findings and limits: White British donors predominated, females outnumbered males, and clonal diversity was possibly underestimated. CD4 TCRs associated with vaccination spanned spike, dominating at 160-218 and 743-854. Per reports, nearly half of all spike-specific TCRs target regions that are unmutated in variants. Repertoires were obtained solely post-peak T cell response.

On this clone: Its antigen is unknown.

The V gene's germline CDR1 is WSHSY and CDR2 SAAADI. The CDR3 is 18 amino acids. The junction had 7 bases not matched to a gene; V was cut back by 0 bases and J by 3 bases. Repertoires were generated with immunoSEQ multiplex PCR, while TCRdb's copy carries only in-frame clones and drops some. This table has 150,000 to 180,000 clones, more than 90% appearing once. The sequences come from peripheral blood, collected on day 0 of AZD1222 vaccination. V is TRBV10-2 and J is TRBJ2-7; 14 bases map to TRBD2. The TCR originated in an adult in good health. In DNA, the CDR3 is TGCGCCAGCAGTGAGTCTTACGAGGGACTAGCGGGAGACTACGAGCAGTACTTC. Translating it yields CASSESYEGLAGDYEQYF.